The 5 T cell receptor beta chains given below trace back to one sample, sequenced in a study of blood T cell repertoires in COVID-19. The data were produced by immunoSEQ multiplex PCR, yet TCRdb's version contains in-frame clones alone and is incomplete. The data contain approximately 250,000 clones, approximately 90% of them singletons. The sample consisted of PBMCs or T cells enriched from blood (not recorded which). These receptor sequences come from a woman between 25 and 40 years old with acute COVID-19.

CDR3 coding DNA: TGTGCCAGCAGTACTGGGACAGGGGTAGGTCAGTACTTC. Translated: CASSTGTGVGQYF. The V gene is TRBV12-3 or TRBV12-4, the J gene TRBJ2-4, with 10 bases fitting TRBD1. With 5 bases clipped from V and 12 bases from J, the junction kept 7 bases outside the gene matches. The CDR3 has 13 amino acids.

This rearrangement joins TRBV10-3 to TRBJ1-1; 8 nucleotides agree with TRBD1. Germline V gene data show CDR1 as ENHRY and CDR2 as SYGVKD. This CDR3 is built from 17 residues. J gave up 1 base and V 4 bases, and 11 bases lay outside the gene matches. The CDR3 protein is CAISVYNMGQANTEAFF. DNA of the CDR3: TGTGCCATCAGTGTGTATAATATGGGACAGGCGAACACTGAAGCTTTCTTT.

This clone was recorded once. The CDR3, as DNA: TGCGCCAGCAGGAAGAATCTAACCCGCTCCTACGAGCAGTACTTC. Its protein product is CASRKNLTRSYEQYF. The rearrangement joins TRBV10-2 to TRBJ2-7; no reliable D call. The CDR3 extends over 15 amino acids. Germline V CDR1 and CDR2: WSHSY, SAAADI. Trimming took 6 bases from V and 0 from J, leaving 15 bases between them.

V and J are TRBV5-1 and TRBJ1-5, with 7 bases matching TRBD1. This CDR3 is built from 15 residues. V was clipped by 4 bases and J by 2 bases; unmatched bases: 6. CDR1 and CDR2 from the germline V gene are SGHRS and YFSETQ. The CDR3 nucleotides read TGCGCCAGCAGCGCGACAGGGATGGGCAATCAGCCCCAGCATTTT. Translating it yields CASSATGMGNQPQHF. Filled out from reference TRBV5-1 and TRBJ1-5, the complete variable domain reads KAGVTQTPRYLIKTRGQQVTLSCSPISGHRSVSWYQQTPGQGLQFLFEYFSETQRNKGNFPGRFSGRQFSNSRSEMNVSTLELGDSALYLCASSATGMGNQPQHFGDGTRLSIL.

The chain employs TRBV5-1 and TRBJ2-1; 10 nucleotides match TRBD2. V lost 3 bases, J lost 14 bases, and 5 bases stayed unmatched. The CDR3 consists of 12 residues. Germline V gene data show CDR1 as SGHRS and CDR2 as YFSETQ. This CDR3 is CASSSSGSGKFF. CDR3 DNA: TGCGCCAGCAGCTCTAGCGGGAGTGGCAAGTTCTTC.